One and the same sample provided the 10 T cell receptor beta chains below, sequenced in a study of blood T cell repertoires in COVID-19. The repertoire was sequenced with immunoSEQ multiplex PCR; TCRdb's copy has only in-frame clones and lacks some. The sample has under 35,000 clones; 75% to 90% are singletons. The material sequenced was peripheral blood. The source is a man aged 60-69 years with active COVID-19.

This clone appeared a few times. The rearrangement uses TRBV5-1 and TRBJ1-5; perhaps TRBD1 as D (5 bases). Trimming removed 0 bases at V and 4 bases at J, with 8 bases between. Germline loops: CDR1 SGHRS, CDR2 YFSETQ. The CDR3 spans 14 residues. The DNA for the CDR3 is TGCGCCAGCAGCTTGGATGGGGGGAATCAGCCCCAGCATTTT. Translated, it gives CASSLDGGNQPQHF. The full variable domain, in which reference TRBV5-1 and TRBJ1-5 provide the parts outside the CDR3, is KAGVTQTPRYLIKTRGQQVTLSCSPISGHRSVSWYQQTPGQGLQFLFEYFSETQRNKGNFPGRFSGRQFSNSRSEMNVSTLELGDSALYLCASSLDGGNQPQHFGDGTRLSIL.

This chain connects TRBV6-5 to TRBJ1-1, with D maybe TRBD1 (6 bases). V lost 6 bases and J 11 bases, leaving 19 bases between the germline ends. Germline V gives CDR1 MNHEY, CDR2 SVGAGI. The CDR3 contains 13 residues. The CDR3 here is CASRHGQLREAFF. The CDR3 DNA is TGTGCCAGCAGACACGGACAGTTAAGGGAGGCTTTCTTT.

This rearrangement joins TRBV28 to TRBJ2-1; 9 bases line up with TRBD2. The CDR3 sequence is 13 residues long. With 10 bases clipped from V and 16 bases from J, the junction kept 17 bases outside the gene matches. Germline V lookup: CDR1 MDHEN, CDR2 SYDVKM. Here the CDR3 reads CATSRGHSGSDFF. The CDR3 DNA reads as TGTGCCACCTCACGGGGTCATAGCGGGAGTGATTTCTTC.

The chain carries TRBV4-2 and TRBJ2-2; 11 positions match TRBD2. V lost 0 bases to trimming and J lost 2 bases; unmatched junction nucleotides: 5. Germline assignment: CDR1 LGHNA and CDR2 YNFKEQ. There are 18 residues in the CDR3. The CDR3 nucleotides read TGTGCCAGCAGCCAAGAACTCGGGACTAGCGGAAACACCGGGGAGCTGTTTTTT. This sequence encodes CASSQELGTSGNTGELFF.

V and J are TRBV3-1 (or the pseudogene TRBV3-2) and TRBJ2-3, with 14 nucleotides matching TRBD2. This CDR3 comprises 17 residues. CDR1 is LGHDT, CDR2 YNNKEL, per germline (reference sequence). V gave up 4 bases and J gave up 4 bases; unmatched junction bases: 7. The CDR3 is CASSLGTSGSNPDTQYF. The CDR3 region has the DNA TGTGCCAGCAGCCTTGGGACTAGCGGGAGTAATCCAGATACGCAGTATTTT.

The gene calls are TRBV5-1 and TRBJ2-2; 7 bases fit TRBD1. With 4 bases clipped from V and 0 bases from J, the junction kept 6 bases outside the gene matches. The CDR3 has 16 amino acids. The germline V gene has CDR1 SGHRS and CDR2 YFSETQ. This CDR3 reads CASSQTGTANTGELFF. The DNA of the CDR3 is TGCGCCAGCAGCCAAACCGGGACAGCGAACACCGGGGAGCTGTTTTTT.

CDR3 protein: CASIKQGYTEAFF. DNA of the CDR3: TGTGCCAGCATAAAACAGGGTTACACTGAAGCTTTCTTT. The chain uses TRBV6-5 and TRBJ1-1, with D tentatively TRBD1 (6 bases). CDR1 and CDR2 (germline): MNHEY, SVGAGI. V dropped 7 bases and J dropped 3 bases, with 12 bases sitting between them. The CDR3 consists of 13 residues.

The V call is TRBV11-2, the J call TRBJ1-3; no definite D call. The CDR3 is 16 amino acids. V was shortened by 5 bases and J by 1 base, with 15 bases between the two germline ends. Germline V CDR1 and CDR2: SGHAT, FQNNGV. The chain's CDR3 is CASSPPAARSGNTIYF. The CDR3 DNA follows: TGTGCCAGCAGCCCGCCGGCGGCTAGATCTGGAAACACCATATATTTT. Using reference TRBV11-2 and TRBJ1-3 for the parts outside the CDR3, the full variable domain is EAGVAQSPRYKIIEKRQSVAFWCNPISGHATLYWYQQILGQGPKLLIQFQNNGVVDDSQLPKDRFSAERLKGVDSTLKIQPAKLEDSAVYLCASSPPAARSGNTIYFGEGSWLTVV.

The chain combines TRBV3-1 (or the pseudogene TRBV3-2) with TRBJ2-7, with 9 bases aligning to TRBD1. Germline lookup yields CDR1 LGHDT and CDR2 YNNKEL (reference sequence). The CDR3 loop spans 13 amino acids. V was clipped by 6 bases and J by 4 bases; unmatched bases: 4. This CDR3 is CASRRTGVYEQYF. CDR3 in DNA: TGTGCCAGCAGACGGACAGGGGTGTACGAGCAGTACTTC.

This clone came up once. CDR3 sequence: CTSSQGGLAGHYEQYF. CDR3 in DNA: TGCACCAGCAGCCAAGGGGGACTAGCGGGACACTACGAGCAGTACTTC. The rearrangement links TRBV1 to TRBJ2-7; the DNA was not compared with TRBD2, the D call given in the table. TRBV1 is classified as a pseudogene. The CDR3 runs 16 residues.